Shown below are 8 T cell receptor beta chains from a single sample sequenced in a study of regulatory T cells (dated by TCRdb to between 2017 and 2018). Study-wide findings and limitations: Conventional CD4+ T cells from CD3G-deficient patients were enriched for hydrophobic residues at CDR3 positions 6 and 7, suggesting more self-reactive specificities.

Their target antigens are unknown. Library preparation employed the immunoSEQ multiplex PCR assay. The multiplex PCR relied on 52 forward TRBV primers and 13 reverse TRBJ primers, and amplification bias was corrected through assay-based and computational methods. The table comes from immuneACCESS by way of TCRdb, which keeps in-frame sequences with V and J called. Part of the clones is missing from these tables; in studies checked, under half for an unresolved V gene and the rest for unknown reasons. In all, the sample holds over 35,000 clones, and over 75% of those were seen once. The top ten clonotypes cover about 2.4% of the sample. What was sequenced was conventional CD4+ T cells sorted from blood. The receptor source for this set is a young adult with CD3G deficiency.

This rearrangement joins TRBV6-1 to TRBJ1-2; TRBD1 matches 7 bases. CDR3 size: 13 residues. V was clipped by 6 bases and J by 7 bases; unmatched bases: 8. CDR1 MNHNS and CDR2 SASEGT come from the germline V gene. DNA for the CDR3: TGTGCCAGCAGCGTTGACAGGGCAGGTGGCTACACCTTC. This codes for CASSVDRAGGYTF.

This clone came up once. This chain joins TRBV6-1 and TRBJ1-1, with D tentatively TRBD1 (6 bases). CDR1 is MNHNS and CDR2 is SASEGT in the germline V gene. The CDR3 sequence is 14 residues long. Trimming stripped 6 bases from V and 1 base from J, with 12 bases between. The CDR3, as DNA: TGTGCCAGCAGGGAGGGGGAGAGGAACACTGAAGCTTTCTTT. It yields the protein CASREGERNTEAFF.

The chain is built from TRBV5-1 and TRBJ2-1, with D possibly being TRBD2 (7 bases). CDR1 is SGHRS and CDR2 is YFSETQ in the germline V gene. V shed 4 bases and J shed 5 bases, with 16 bases lying between them. The CDR3 runs 15 residues. The CDR3 is CASSPLTGGNNEQFF. CDR3 sequence (DNA): TGCGCCAGCAGCCCCCTAACGGGGGGCAACAATGAGCAGTTCTTC.

This chain uses TRBV28 with TRBJ1-2; 10 bases agree with TRBD1. The CDR3 loop spans 15 amino acids. After removal of 8 bases from V and 4 bases from J, the junction contained 10 bases not matched to a gene. Germline CDR1 is MDHEN and CDR2 is SYDVKM. CDR3 bases: TGTGCCAGCGGACGACAGGGGGCAGTGGTCTATGGCTACACCTTC. Its protein is CASGRQGAVVYGYTF.

This clone was counted once. The rearrangement links TRBV6-1 to TRBJ1-2, with D possibly TRBD1 on 5 matching bases. With 6 bases removed from V and 4 bases from J, the gap between germline ends came to 15 bases. Germline loops: CDR1 MNHNS, CDR2 SASEGT. This CDR3 has 14 residues. This CDR3 is CASSFRDGAYGYTF. Written as DNA, the CDR3 is TGTGCCAGCAGCTTCAGGGACGGGGCCTATGGCTACACCTTC.

This chain links TRBV2 with TRBJ2-1; possibly TRBD2 for D (5 bases). V was cut by 6 bases and J by 4 bases, with 31 bases left in between. The CDR3 loop spans 20 amino acids. Germline V gives CDR1 SNHLY, CDR2 FYNNEI. The CDR3 DNA reads TGTGCCAGCAGCCTGCCCCACGGGAAATCGACGCGCGGGTTTTACAATGAGCAGTTCTTC. Protein: CASSLPHGKSTRGFYNEQFF.

The chain recombines TRBV6-1 with TRBJ2-7; 9 bases are a match to TRBD1. In germline, CDR1 is MNHNS, CDR2 SASEGT. This CDR3 is built from 14 residues. V was pared by 6 bases and J by 0 bases, with 3 bases of the junction left unmatched. CDR3 sequence: CASRVTGGSYEQYF. The DNA of the CDR3 is TGTGCCAGCAGAGTGACAGGGGGCTCCTACGAGCAGTACTTC.

This chain uses TRBV28 with TRBJ2-3; D might be TRBD1 or TRBD2, each matching 5 bases. Germline CDR1 is MDHEN and CDR2 is SYDVKM. CDR3 length: 16 amino acids. Trimming took 2 bases from V and 5 from J, leaving 17 bases between them. The DNA of the CDR3 is TGTGCCAGCAGTTTAGATCTCCGGGACGTCCAAGATACGCAGTATTTT. Translating gives CASSLDLRDVQDTQYF.